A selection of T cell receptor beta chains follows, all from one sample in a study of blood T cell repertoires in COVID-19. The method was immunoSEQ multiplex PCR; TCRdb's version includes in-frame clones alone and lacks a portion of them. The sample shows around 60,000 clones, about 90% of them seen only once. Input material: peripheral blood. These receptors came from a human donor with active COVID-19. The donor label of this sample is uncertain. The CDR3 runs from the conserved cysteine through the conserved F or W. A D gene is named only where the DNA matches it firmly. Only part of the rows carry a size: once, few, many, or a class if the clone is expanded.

CDR3: CAWSGDINEQYF
DNA: TGTGCCTGGAGCGGGGACATAAACGAGCAGTACTTC
D: -
size: -
J: TRBJ2-7
V: TRBV30

CDR3: CASTPRPLAGGAETQYF
DNA: TGTGCCAGCACCCCGAGGCCACTAGCGGGAGGTGCGGAGACCCAGTACTTC
D: TRBD2
size: -
J: TRBJ2-5
V: TRBV28

CDR3: CASSLYGTPQYF
DNA: TGTGCCAGCAGCTTATATGGCACCCCCCAGTACTTC
D: -
size: -
J: TRBJ2-5
V: TRBV7-2

CDR3: CASSQDLQGRGEKLFF
DNA: TGTGCCAGCAGCCAGGACTTACAGGGTCGTGGTGAAAAACTGTTTTTT
D: -
size: -
J: TRBJ1-4
V: TRBV3-1/TRBV3-2

CDR3: CASSQEGGTQYF
DNA: TGTGCCAGCAGCCAAGAAGGCGGGACCCAGTACTTC
D: -
size: -
J: TRBJ2-5
V: TRBV3-1/TRBV3-2

CDR3: CASSTWTSTDTQYF
DNA: TGTGCCAGCAGCACATGGACTAGCACAGATACGCAGTATTTT
D: -
size: once
J: TRBJ2-3
V: TRBV7-2

CDR3: CASSSTGTGGADTQYF
DNA: TGTGCCAGCAGCAGCACCGGGACAGGGGGCGCAGATACGCAGTATTTT
D: TRBD1
size: -
J: TRBJ2-3
V: TRBV7-3

CDR3: CASSPGEGVAKNIQYF
DNA: TGTGCCAGCAGTCCCGGGGAGGGGGTCGCCAAAAACATTCAGTACTTC
D: -
size: -
J: TRBJ2-4
V: TRBV28

CDR3: CSVEDRDGYTF
DNA: TGCAGCGTTGAAGACAGGGATGGCTACACCTTC
D: -
size: -
J: TRBJ1-2
V: TRBV29-1

CDR3: CASSFTSGGGISYEQYF
DNA: TGTGCCAGCAGCTTCACTAGCGGGGGGGGGATCTCCTACGAGCAGTACTTC
D: TRBD2
size: -
J: TRBJ2-7
V: TRBV11-2

CDR3: CASSAGTSDSDTQYF
DNA: TGCGCCAGCAGCGCCGGGACTAGCGATTCAGATACGCAGTATTTT
D: TRBD2
size: -
J: TRBJ2-3
V: TRBV10-1

CDR3: CSVRQRRRTEAFF
DNA: TGCAGCGTCCGACAGAGGAGAAGGACTGAAGCTTTCTTT
D: -
size: -
J: TRBJ1-1
V: TRBV29-1

CDR3: CASSLNGGRAYNEQFF
DNA: TGTGCCAGCTCCCTCAACGGAGGAAGGGCCTACAATGAGCAGTTCTTC
D: -
size: -
J: TRBJ2-1
V: TRBV18

CDR3: CASSFQAGTYEQYF
DNA: TGTGCCAGCAGCTTTCAGGCAGGTACCTACGAGCAGTACTTC
D: -
size: -
J: TRBJ2-7
V: TRBV5-5

CDR3: CATSPPRGGEHNEQFF
DNA: TGTGCCACCAGTCCCCCCCGGGGAGGAGAGCACAATGAGCAGTTCTTC
D: -
size: once
J: TRBJ2-1
V: TRBV24-1

CDR3: CASGELSSYNEQFF
DNA: TGTGCCAGCGGGGAGTTGAGCTCCTACAATGAGCAGTTCTTC
D: -
size: -
J: TRBJ2-1
V: TRBV6-5

CDR3: CASSLQRGVETQYF
DNA: TGTGCCAGCAGCTTGCAGCGGGGGGTAGAGACCCAGTACTTC
D: TRBD2
size: -
J: TRBJ2-5
V: TRBV5-6

CDR3: CASSLRTGEQETQYF
DNA: TGTGCCAGCAGCTTGAGGACAGGGGAGCAAGAGACCCAGTACTTC
D: TRBD1
size: -
J: TRBJ2-5
V: TRBV5-4

CDR3: CAIRDDGRATYEQYF
DNA: TGTGCCATCAGGGACGACGGGAGAGCTACCTACGAGCAGTACTTC
D: -
size: -
J: TRBJ2-7
V: TRBV10-3

CDR3: CASRQMRTDTQYF
DNA: TGTGCCAGCAGACAAATGCGCACAGATACGCAGTATTTT
D: -
size: -
J: TRBJ2-3
V: TRBV6-5

CDR3: CASSRAGTQETQYF
DNA: TGTGCCAGCAGTCGAGCAGGCACCCAAGAGACCCAGTACTTC
D: -
size: -
J: TRBJ2-5
V: TRBV2

CDR3: CASSLVASGSRSSTDTQYF
DNA: TGCGCCAGCAGCTTGGTGGCTAGCGGGAGCCGAAGTAGCACAGATACGCAGTATTTT
D: TRBD2
size: -
J: TRBJ2-3
V: TRBV5-1

CDR3: CASSQDTRVQNEKLFF
DNA: TGCGCCAGCAGCCAAGATACGCGGGTTCAAAATGAAAAACTGTTTTTT
D: -
size: -
J: TRBJ1-4
V: TRBV4-3

CDR3: CASSLAQLGQDTEAFF
DNA: TGTGCCAGCAGCTTGGCCCAACTCGGACAGGATACTGAAGCTTTCTTT
D: TRBD1
size: -
J: TRBJ1-1
V: TRBV5-4

CDR3: CASSLRTGGYGYTF
DNA: TGTGCCAGCAGCTTACGTACAGGGGGGTATGGCTACACCTTC
D: TRBD1
size: -
J: TRBJ1-2
V: TRBV5-4

CDR3: CASSLGDRPYGYTF
DNA: TGTGCCAGCAGCTTAGGGGACAGACCGTATGGCTACACCTTC
D: TRBD1
size: -
J: TRBJ1-2
V: TRBV7-8

CDR3: CASSPGGAAYNEQFF
DNA: TGTGCCAGCAGCCCCGGAGGGGCGGCCTACAATGAGCAGTTCTTC
D: -
size: -
J: TRBJ2-1
V: TRBV11-3

CDR3: CSVEDFTGGERGYTF
DNA: TGCAGCGTTGAAGATTTCACAGGGGGGGAGCGTGGCTACACCTTC
D: TRBD1
size: -
J: TRBJ1-2
V: TRBV29-1

CDR3: CASSPRQTVSGNTIYF
DNA: TGTGCTAGCAGCCCCCGACAGACCGTCTCTGGAAACACCATATATTTT
D: -
size: -
J: TRBJ1-3
V: TRBV7-7